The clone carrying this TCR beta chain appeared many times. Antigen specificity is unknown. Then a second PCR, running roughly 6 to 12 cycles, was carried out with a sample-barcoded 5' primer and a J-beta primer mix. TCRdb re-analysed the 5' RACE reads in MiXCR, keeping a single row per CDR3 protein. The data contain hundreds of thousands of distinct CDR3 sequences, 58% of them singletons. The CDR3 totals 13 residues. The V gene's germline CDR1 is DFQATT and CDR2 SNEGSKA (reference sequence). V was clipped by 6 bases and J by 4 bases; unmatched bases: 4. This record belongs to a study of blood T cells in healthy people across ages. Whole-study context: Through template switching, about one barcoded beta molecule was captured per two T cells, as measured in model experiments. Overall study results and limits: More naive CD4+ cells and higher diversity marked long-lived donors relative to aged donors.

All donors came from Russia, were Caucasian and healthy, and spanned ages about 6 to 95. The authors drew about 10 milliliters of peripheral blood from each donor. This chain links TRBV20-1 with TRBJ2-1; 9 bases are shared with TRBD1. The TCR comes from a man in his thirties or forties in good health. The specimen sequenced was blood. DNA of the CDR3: TGCAGTGCCCCGGGACAGGGATACAATGAGCAGTTCTTC. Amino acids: CSAPGQGYNEQFF.